The sequence of this TCR beta chain was determined in a study of blood T cell repertoires in COVID-19. Study summary: COVID-19 samples, acute and convalescent, were from the United States, Italy and Spain. T cells, B-cell-depleted T cells, or PBMCs provided the cDNA or gDNA that served as material.

In the authors' workflow: The assay estimated nucleated cells by amplifying reference gene primers. Repertoires were generated with immunoSEQ multiplex PCR, while TCRdb's copy carries only in-frame clones and drops some. V, J and clone size are those of that table, while D and trimming were read from the DNA. The sample has fewer than 200,000 clones; about 75% are singletons. V shed 8 bases, J shed 7 bases, and the junction held 9 bases outside the gene matches. The CDR3 has 13 amino acids. The germline V gene encodes CDR1 MNHEY and CDR2 SMNVEV (reference sequence). The chain carries TRBV27 and TRBJ1-1; 8 bases line up with TRBD1. The sequence was collected from a woman in her 70s with acute or convalescent COVID-19. Sequences were obtained from peripheral blood. CDR3 in amino acids: CASSGQGRYEAFF. Written as DNA, the CDR3 is TGTGCCAGCTCAGGACAGGGACGTTATGAAGCTTTCTTT.